The sample holds a few counts of the clone carrying this T cell receptor beta chain. The antigen is unknown. The data were obtained in a study of beta chain features in type 1 diabetes. TCRB transcripts that were expressed got sequenced, as all of the isolated RNA had been reverse transcribed. The protocol was immunoSEQ multiplex PCR, while the TCRdb copy is restricted to in-frame clones and leaves out a portion. The table shows approximately 37,000 clones, with roughly two thirds occurring only once. CD4+ naive, central memory, regulatory and stem cell-like memory subsets were isolated by sorting on CD45RO/CCR7/CD25/CD127/CD95/CD27. The CDR3 totals 10 residues. Trimming pared 6 bases from V and 10 bases from J, leaving 12 bases between. CDR1 SQVTM and CDR2 ANQGSEA come from the germline V gene. General study findings and limits: The naive, central memory and Treg TCRB repertoires showed an apparent similarity that was greater among patients than among healthy donors.

The origin of this receptor is a woman aged 25-40 years in good health. This sequence joins TRBV29-1 and TRBJ1-1; tentatively, D is TRBD1 (6 bases). Specimen: Tregs from blood. The CDR3 sequence: CSVSGAGAFF. For the CDR3, the DNA is TGCAGCGTGTCAGGGGCAGGAGCTTTCTTT. The full variable domain, in which reference TRBV29-1 and TRBJ1-1 provide the parts outside the CDR3, is SAVISQKPSRDICQRGTSLTIQCQVDSQVTMMFWYRQQPGQSLTLIATANQGSEATYESGFVIDKFPISRPNLTFSTLTVSNMSPEDSSIYLCSVSGAGAFFGQGTRLTVV.